The rows below give T cell receptor beta chains drawn from one sample of a study of T cells after yellow fever vaccination. From the 5' RACE reads, TCRdb called clonotypes with MiXCR, one entry per CDR3 protein. This table has about 400,000 distinct CDR3 sequences, 6.2% appearing once. The material was PBMCs, obtained 5 days after the yellow fever booster vaccination. These receptors all come from a man aged 30 to 39 who received the YFV17D yellow fever vaccine. CDR3s include the opening cysteine and the closing phenylalanine or tryptophan. D genes are given only for firm matches. Clone size is not always given. Where it is, it says once, few, many or a class for expanded clones.

NA	TRBV10-2	TRBJ2-1	few	CASRKSGHNEQFF	TGCGCCAGCAGGAAAAGCGGGCACAATGAGCAGTTCTTC
NA	TRBV9	TRBJ1-1	many	CASSAWGVDGAEAFF	TGTGCCAGCAGCGCTTGGGGGGTGGATGGCGCTGAAGCTTTCTTT
NA	TRBV27	TRBJ2-4	few	CASSPGRGRAGKNIQYF	TGTGCCAGCAGTCCCGGTAGGGGCCGGGCAGGCAAAAACATTCAGTACTTC
NA	TRBV7-2	TRBJ2-1	few	CASSLSGTVRVEQFF	TGTGCCAGCAGCTTATCCGGGACTGTACGGGTTGAGCAGTTCTTC
NA	TRBV6-1	TRBJ2-7	NA	CASSPRLVLSYEQYF	TGTGCCAGCAGTCCACGACTAGTGCTCTCCTACGAGCAGTACTTC
TRBD1	TRBV20-1	TRBJ2-4	few	CSATGQGRVPRNIQYF	TGCAGTGCTACGGGACAGGGCCGGGTTCCAAGGAACATTCAGTACTTC
TRBD1	TRBV5-1	TRBJ2-7	many	CASSLGGQGAREQYF	TGCGCCAGCAGCTTGGGGGGACAGGGGGCGCGTGAGCAGTACTTC
TRBD2	TRBV6-2/TRBV6-3	TRBJ2-7	many	CASRHASGGNYEQYF	TGTGCCAGCAGACACGCTAGCGGGGGTAACTACGAGCAGTACTTC
NA	TRBV9	TRBJ2-3	NA	CASSVDGASDTQYF	TGTGCCAGCAGCGTAGACGGGGCCTCAGATACGCAGTATTTT
NA	TRBV5-1	TRBJ2-2	many	CASSVQGPTNTGELFF	TGCGCCAGCAGCGTTCAAGGACCGACGAACACCGGGGAGCTGTTTTTT
TRBD2	TRBV5-6	TRBJ2-1	NA	CASSLKVAGVNYNEQFF	TGTGCCAGCAGCTTGAAGGTAGCGGGAGTTAACTACAATGAGCAGTTCTTC
TRBD1	TRBV11-2	TRBJ2-1	NA	CASSSFHGTGSYNEQFF	TGTGCCAGCAGCTCGTTTCACGGGACAGGGTCCTACAATGAGCAGTTCTTC
NA	TRBV6-2/TRBV6-3	TRBJ2-7	many	CASSRTGYEQYF	TGCGCCAGCAGCAGAACAGGGTACGAGCAGTACTTC
NA	TRBV20-1	TRBJ2-5	few	CSASSTRAGTQETQYF	TGCAGTGCTAGCTCCACAAGGGCGGGGACCCAAGAGACCCAGTACTTC
NA	TRBV9	TRBJ2-1	few	CASSERGNMGEQFF	TGTGCCAGCAGCGAGCGCGGGAATATGGGTGAGCAGTTCTTC
TRBD1	TRBV7-9	TRBJ2-7	many	CASSFPTGATEQYF	TGTGCCAGCAGCTTCCCGACAGGGGCAACCGAGCAGTACTTC
NA	TRBV5-1	TRBJ2-3	NA	CASSSGQRSDTQYF	TGCGCCAGCAGCTCCGGGCAAAGGTCGGATACGCAGTATTTT
NA	TRBV5-1	TRBJ1-2	NA	CASSYGGSAGVSYGYTF	TGCGCCAGCAGCTATGGGGGGTCCGCGGGGGTTAGCTATGGCTACACCTTC
NA	TRBV5-5	TRBJ2-5	few	CASSSTGPTQETQYF	TGTGCCAGCAGCTCCACGGGGCCGACCCAAGAGACCCAGTACTTC
TRBD1	TRBV20-1	TRBJ2-7	NA	CSAPDRGHLSSYEQYF	TGCAGTGCGCCGGACAGGGGCCACTTAAGCTCCTACGAGCAGTACTTC
TRBD2	TRBV25-1	TRBJ2-3	many	CASKESGTRTDTQYF	TGTGCCAGCAAAGAAAGCGGGACGAGGACAGATACGCAGTATTTT
TRBD2	TRBV7-6	TRBJ2-3	many	CASSSGLAGLDTQYF	TGTGCCAGCAGCTCCGGACTAGCGGGGCTAGATACGCAGTATTTT
TRBD1	TRBV29-1	TRBJ2-5	NA	CSVAPQGFGETQYF	TGCAGCGTTGCCCCACAGGGGTTTGGAGAGACCCAGTACTTC
NA	TRBV6-5	TRBJ2-3	few	CASSYVRGQNTDTQYF	TGTGCCAGCAGTTACGTGAGAGGACAGAACACAGATACGCAGTATTTT
NA	TRBV10-3	TRBJ2-3	few	CAISEFWGTDSTDTQYF	TGTGCCATCAGTGAGTTCTGGGGCACCGATAGCACAGATACGCAGTATTTT
TRBD2	TRBV12-3/TRBV12-4	TRBJ2-1	many	CASSHPGGNTFNEQFF	TGTGCCAGCAGCCACCCGGGGGGTAACACCTTCAATGAGCAGTTCTTC
TRBD2	TRBV7-2	TRBJ2-3	NA	CASSLEVLAGTDTQYF	TGTGCCAGCAGCTTAGAGGTCCTAGCGGGCACAGATACGCAGTATTTT
NA	TRBV12-3/TRBV12-4	TRBJ1-1	few	CASSRTENTEAFF	TGTGCCAGCAGTCGGACCGAGAACACTGAAGCTTTCTTT
TRBD2	TRBV7-2	TRBJ2-7	few	CASSLTRLAGGPYEQYF	TGTGCCAGCAGCTTAACTCGGCTAGCGGGAGGGCCCTACGAGCAGTACTTC
TRBD1	TRBV7-2	TRBJ2-3	few	CASSLAGQGVSTDTQYF	TGTGCCAGCAGCTTAGCAGGACAGGGGGTTAGCACAGATACGCAGTATTTT
NA	TRBV5-1	TRBJ2-3	few	CASSALGEVTDTQYF	TGCGCCAGCAGCGCGCTCGGGGAAGTCACAGATACGCAGTATTTT
NA	TRBV7-3	TRBJ2-3	NA	CASSLDWRPIITDTQYF	TGTGCCAGCAGCTTAGATTGGAGGCCGATCATCACAGATACGCAGTATTTT
NA	TRBV5-1	TRBJ2-6	few	CASALGDSGANVLTF	TGCGCCAGCGCATTAGGGGACTCTGGGGCCAACGTCCTGACTTTC